This TCR beta chain comes out of a study of a mutant IDH1 vaccine in newly diagnosed glioma. The overall study: Standard pretreatment was either radiotherapy, temozolomide, or, for most, radiochemotherapy with temozolomide.

Specified time point: baseline, week 1 (first vaccination visit). Treatment here: pre-vaccination baseline after standard-of-care therapy. Sequencing used immunoSEQ multiplex PCR; TCRdb keeps in-frame clones, though not all of them. The profile shows about 54,000 clones, approximately 80% of them singletons. The ends were cut back, 8 bases at V and 2 bases at J, with 12 bases in the middle. The CDR3 is 13 residues long. In germline, CDR1 is MNHEY, CDR2 SVGAGI. V usage is TRBV6-5 and J usage is TRBJ2-5, with D perhaps TRBD1 or TRBD2 (5 bases each). The sequence came from a man younger than 35 with glioma. The sequences come from PBMCs, collected from a glioma patient treated with radiotherapy, temozolomide or both. CDR3 DNA: TGTGCCAGCCGGAGAGGGGAACAAGAGACCCAGTACTTC. Protein product: CASRRGEQETQYF.